Reported below is one T cell receptor beta chain. This clonotype came up many times. No antigen is known for it. No base-level quality is on record; no much larger clone is a single base apart. Graves' hyperthyroidism was defined as stable when no progression to ophthalmopathy occurred over 18 months of follow-up. The hyperthyroidism patients were between 18 and 65 years old and newly diagnosed, with a disease duration of less than 2 months. Patients with uncontrolled infections, other autoimmune diseases, pregnancy or lactation were excluded. Diagnoses were established on the basis of clinical symptoms, serum thyroxine and TRAb, thyroid ultrasound, and orbital computed tomography. Total RNA was extracted with Trizol reagent, and quality was checked on an Agilent 2100 Bioanalyzer. Amplification of TCR beta CDR3 regions was carried out from RNA transcripts. The first round of RT-PCR for the TCR CDR3 was performed with the HTBI primer set and the Qiagen OneStep RT-PCR kit. Libraries were constructed in a second round of multiplex PCR, after which size selection and purification were carried out. The libraries were sequenced on an Illumina HiSeq2000 using paired-end 100 bp reads. For the original study's pipeline: SOAPnuke was used to process the raw data, throwing out any read that contained adapters or uncalled bases, had a mean Phred below 15, or lacked an exact constant-primer or identifier match. COPE v1.2.5 was used to merge the high-quality paired reads, and each unique nucleotide sequence was defined as a clonotype. Clonotypes were aligned to IMGT TRBV, TRBD and TRBJ reference segments using MiTCR v1.1. The analysis was restricted to V-J combinations with a frequency above 0.0001, which together covered approximately 99% of the repertoires. The TCS score was defined as the ratio of F50 (clonal expansion) to E x V (chaos), calculated using BLOSUM62-based TCRdist between CDR3 peptides within each V-J. Welch's t-statistics and random forest reduced roughly 500 V-J features to roughly 13, which were used in a naive Bayes classifier (R e1071). TCRdb reprocessing: public reads trimmed at Q25 with fastp, clones called with MiXCR, in-frame beta chains kept. Each record represents a unique CDR3 protein, reported with the most common genes and DNA among its rows. V and J calls and clone size were set by TCRdb, not the authors. The sample profile shows 560,000 or so distinct CDR3 sequences; about half of them were found once. The ten top clones hold nearly 8.5% of the sample.

The data are from a study of T cells in Graves' hyperthyroidism and ophthalmopathy (dated by TCRdb to the late 2010s). For the wider study: To identify TCR V-J signatures that set the groups apart, the researchers used a discovery cohort of 90 to 100 patients, made up of under 45 with Graves' ophthalmopathy and some 56 with stable Graves' hyperthyroidism. Following sampling, methimazole starting at 30 mg daily was given to hyperthyroidism patients, and high-dose intravenous methylprednisolone was given to ophthalmopathy patients. The paper reports TCR Vbeta CDR3 sequencing of roughly 140 peripheral blood samples: 40 to 45 ophthalmopathy, under 80 hyperthyroidism and 17 progressor patients. The 75 to 100 discovery patients were divided at random into training and test sets in a 7:3 ratio. Whether ophthalmopathy could be predicted prospectively was tested in an independent validation cohort made up of 18 to 20 hyperthyroidism patients plus 17 patients who later progressed to ophthalmopathy. The study also compared thyroid tissue and blood T-cell repertoires from 6 or 7 Graves' hyperthyroidism patients.

Summary of the overall study and its limitations: Sample size was not statistically predetermined, and investigators were not blinded to group allocation. A model built on a 13 V-J signature distinguished ophthalmopathy from stable hyperthyroidism, reaching roughly 88% sensitivity and under 84% specificity in cross-validation and 80%/75% in testing. Most expanded thyroid clonotypes (frequency above 0.001) were also found in blood, which suggests that blood repertoires may mirror thyroid immune responses. In validation, the model predicted progression to ophthalmopathy a median of about 5.9 months before onset, with about 67% sensitivity and almost 75% specificity.

The germline V gene (reference sequence) provides CDR1 DFQATT and CDR2 SNEGSKA. Relative to germline, V is 4 bases shorter and J is 5 bases shorter, with 8 bases between their ends. CDR3 length: 11 amino acids, cysteine to phenylalanine. Just CDR3 DNA is preserved here, 33 bases in frame from base 1. Source material: peripheral blood or thyroid tissue (not recorded which). The chain links TRBV20-1 with TRBJ1-2; the D gene assignment is ambiguous. The receptor's source is a woman aged 18 to 35 with Graves' hyperthyroidism. Donor details come from another sample of the same person, matched by shared clones. The CDR3 region: CSATQTYGYTF. At the DNA level, the sequence is TGCAGTGCTACCCAGACATATGGCTACACCTTC.